This TCR beta chain derives from a study of identical twins. Findings and limits, study-wide: Insertions ran lower in abundant cord blood beta clonotypes, though not in memory repertoires. There is a chance that invariant MAIT and iNKT cells partially muddied zero-insertion analyses.

A note on this clonotype: Its antigen is as yet unknown.

Trimming pared 0 bases from V and 7 bases from J, leaving 17 bases between. The germline gives CDR1 SGHKS, CDR2 YYEKEE (reference sequence). CDR3 size: 16 residues. Each cDNA held unique molecular identifiers, and template switching gave it a universal primer site. Using its own MiXCR run on the 5' RACE reads, TCRdb lists one record per CDR3 protein. The data contain 450,000 to 650,000 distinct CDR3 sequences, about 15% of them singletons. The donor group consisted entirely of healthy Caucasians. These data also featured in a second study, about yellow fever vaccine responses in identical twins.

This TCR was sampled from a woman aged 18-29 years in good health. The sequencing sample was made of CD4+ T cells sorted from blood. This chain uses TRBV5-5 with TRBJ2-1; tentatively, D is TRBD1 (5 bases). CDR3 protein: CASSLGDQGFGNEQFF. The CDR3, as DNA: TGTGCCAGCAGCTTGGGAGACCAGGGTTTCGGGAATGAGCAGTTCTTC.